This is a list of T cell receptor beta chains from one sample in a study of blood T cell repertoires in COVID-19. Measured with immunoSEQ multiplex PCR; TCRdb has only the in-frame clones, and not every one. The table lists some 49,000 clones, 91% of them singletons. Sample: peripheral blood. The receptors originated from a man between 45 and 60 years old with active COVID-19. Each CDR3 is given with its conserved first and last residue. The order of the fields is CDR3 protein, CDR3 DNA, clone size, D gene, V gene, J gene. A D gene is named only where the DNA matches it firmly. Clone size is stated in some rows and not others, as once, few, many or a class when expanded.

CDR3 protein: CASGTGDTGELFF
CDR3 DNA: TGTGCTAGTGGGACAGGGGACACCGGGGAGCTGTTTTTT
clone size: .
D gene: TRBD1
V gene: TRBV12-5
J gene: TRBJ2-2

CDR3 protein: CASSSASVNTDTQYF
CDR3 DNA: TGTGCCAGCAGTTCCGCTAGCGTGAACACAGATACGCAGTATTTT
clone size: .
D gene: .
V gene: TRBV28
J gene: TRBJ2-3

CDR3 protein: CASSTDRGRVQPQHF
CDR3 DNA: TGTGCCAGTAGTACGGACAGGGGGCGCGTTCAGCCCCAGCATTTT
clone size: .
D gene: TRBD1
V gene: TRBV19
J gene: TRBJ1-5

CDR3 protein: CASSQGGEVYEQYF
CDR3 DNA: TGCGCCAGCAGCCAAGGAGGGGAGGTCTACGAGCAGTACTTC
clone size: .
D gene: .
V gene: TRBV4-1
J gene: TRBJ2-7

CDR3 protein: CASSLDSTNNQPQHF
CDR3 DNA: TGTGCCAGCAGCTTAGACAGCACCAATAATCAGCCCCAGCATTTT
clone size: .
D gene: .
V gene: TRBV7-2
J gene: TRBJ1-5

CDR3 protein: CASSLEGAGGNTIYF
CDR3 DNA: TGTGCCAGCAGCTTAGAGGGGGCAGGTGGAAACACCATATATTTT
clone size: .
D gene: TRBD1
V gene: TRBV7-2
J gene: TRBJ1-3

CDR3 protein: CASSLSGGLRNTEAFF
CDR3 DNA: TGTGCCAGCAGCTTGTCAGGGGGCCTCAGGAACACTGAAGCTTTCTTT
clone size: once
D gene: TRBD1
V gene: TRBV5-6
J gene: TRBJ1-1

CDR3 protein: CATSDRGGADTQYF
CDR3 DNA: TGTGCCACGTCGGACAGGGGTGGTGCAGATACGCAGTATTTT
clone size: .
D gene: TRBD1
V gene: TRBV19
J gene: TRBJ2-3

CDR3 protein: CASSVTLLAGGTGETQYF
CDR3 DNA: TGTGCCAGCAGTGTAACCCTTCTAGCGGGGGGCACCGGAGAGACCCAGTACTTC
clone size: once
D gene: TRBD2
V gene: TRBV6-1
J gene: TRBJ2-5

CDR3 protein: CASSSSTGTGLQPLHF
CDR3 DNA: TGTGCCAGCAGCTCGAGCACCGGGACAGGGCTTCAACCCCTCCACTTT
clone size: .
D gene: TRBD1
V gene: TRBV7-9
J gene: TRBJ1-6

CDR3 protein: CASSLGGGPDSPLHF
CDR3 DNA: TGTGCCAGCAGTCTAGGCGGGGGCCCGGATTCACCCCTCCACTTT
clone size: .
D gene: .
V gene: TRBV28
J gene: TRBJ1-6

CDR3 protein: CASNRGTRGETQYF
CDR3 DNA: TGTGCCAGTAACCGCGGAACCCGGGGGGAGACCCAGTACTTC
clone size: .
D gene: .
V gene: TRBV19
J gene: TRBJ2-5

CDR3 protein: CASSTGQPVANYGYTF
CDR3 DNA: TGTGCCAGCTCAACCGGACAGCCCGTAGCTAACTATGGCTACACCTTC
clone size: .
D gene: .
V gene: TRBV18
J gene: TRBJ1-2

CDR3 protein: CASSWPPKLAGGFDEQYF
CDR3 DNA: TGTGCCAGCAGCTGGCCCCCCAAACTAGCGGGAGGTTTCGACGAGCAGTACTTC
clone size: .
D gene: TRBD2
V gene: TRBV5-5
J gene: TRBJ2-7

CDR3 protein: CASSQIAGAWETQYF
CDR3 DNA: TGTGCCAGCAGCCAAATAGCGGGAGCGTGGGAGACCCAGTACTTC
clone size: .
D gene: TRBD2
V gene: TRBV3-1/TRBV3-2
J gene: TRBJ2-5

CDR3 protein: CASSPKGGAYFNGYTF
CDR3 DNA: TGTGCCAGCAGCCCGAAGGGAGGGGCGTACTTTAATGGCTACACCTTC
clone size: .
D gene: .
V gene: TRBV3-1/TRBV3-2
J gene: TRBJ1-2

CDR3 protein: CASRSGLGGGRTDTQYF
CDR3 DNA: TGCGCCAGCCGTTCCGGACTCGGGGGGGGGCGCACAGATACGCAGTATTTT
clone size: .
D gene: TRBD2
V gene: TRBV5-1
J gene: TRBJ2-3

CDR3 protein: CATKPLSGRATHNEQFF
CDR3 DNA: TGTGCCACCAAACCCCTTAGCGGGCGGGCTACCCACAATGAGCAGTTCTTC
clone size: .
D gene: TRBD2
V gene: TRBV27
J gene: TRBJ2-1

CDR3 protein: CSAQTTNEKLFF
CDR3 DNA: TGCAGCGCCCAAACAACTAATGAAAAACTGTTTTTT
clone size: .
D gene: .
V gene: TRBV29-1
J gene: TRBJ1-4

CDR3 protein: CASSPSQSTGELFF
CDR3 DNA: TGTGCCAGCTCACCATCCCAGTCCACCGGGGAGCTGTTTTTT
clone size: .
D gene: .
V gene: TRBV18
J gene: TRBJ2-2

CDR3 protein: CASSQDTTGNYGYTF
CDR3 DNA: TGTGCCAGCAGCCAAGATACCACGGGAAACTATGGCTACACCTTC
clone size: .
D gene: .
V gene: TRBV3-1/TRBV3-2
J gene: TRBJ1-2

CDR3 protein: CATSDGQGAGKNEKLFF
CDR3 DNA: TGTGCCACCAGTGATGGGCAGGGGGCGGGTAAGAATGAAAAACTGTTTTTT
clone size: .
D gene: TRBD1
V gene: TRBV24-1
J gene: TRBJ1-4

CDR3 protein: CASSPGQGSSGANVLTF
CDR3 DNA: TGCGCCAGCAGCCCGGGACAGGGGTCCTCTGGGGCCAACGTCCTGACTTTC
clone size: .
D gene: TRBD1
V gene: TRBV5-1
J gene: TRBJ2-6

CDR3 protein: CASSRRVLAGVGYEQYF
CDR3 DNA: TGTGCCAGCAGCCGAAGGGTTCTGGCGGGGGTTGGCTACGAGCAGTACTTC
clone size: .
D gene: TRBD2
V gene: TRBV3-1/TRBV3-2
J gene: TRBJ2-7

CDR3 protein: CASSPGHSETPLHF
CDR3 DNA: TGTGCCAGCAGCCCGGGACACTCGGAGACACCCCTCCACTTT
clone size: .
D gene: .
V gene: TRBV3-1/TRBV3-2
J gene: TRBJ1-6

CDR3 protein: CASSFGSRGGQETQYF
CDR3 DNA: TGTGCCAGCAGCTTTGGGTCTCGGGGGGGCCAAGAGACCCAGTACTTC
clone size: .
D gene: TRBD2
V gene: TRBV7-2
J gene: TRBJ2-5

CDR3 protein: CASSSGLAGGPREETQYF
CDR3 DNA: TGTGCCAGCAGCTCGGGACTAGCGGGAGGGCCGAGGGAAGAGACCCAGTACTTC
clone size: .
D gene: TRBD2
V gene: TRBV5-5
J gene: TRBJ2-5

CDR3 protein: CASSHGLAGTDTQYF
CDR3 DNA: TGTGCCAGCAGCCACGGACTAGCCGGCACAGATACGCAGTATTTT
clone size: .
D gene: TRBD2
V gene: TRBV3-1/TRBV3-2
J gene: TRBJ2-3

CDR3 protein: CASSPLRAPVSYTF
CDR3 DNA: TGTGCCAGCAGCCCTCTTAGAGCGCCCGTCAGCTACACCTTC
clone size: .
D gene: .
V gene: TRBV3-1/TRBV3-2
J gene: TRBJ1-2

CDR3 protein: CASSLGGAGGRLEQYF
CDR3 DNA: TGTGCCAGCAGTCTAGGAGGAGCGGGGGGTCGGTTAGAGCAGTACTTC
clone size: .
D gene: TRBD2
V gene: TRBV2
J gene: TRBJ2-7

CDR3 protein: CASSLGVTGQGYQAFF
CDR3 DNA: TGCGCCAGCAGCTTGGGGGTCACGGGACAGGGATATCAAGCTTTCTTT
clone size: .
D gene: TRBD1
V gene: TRBV5-1
J gene: TRBJ1-1

CDR3 protein: CASSSERFQETQYF
CDR3 DNA: TGTGCCAGCAGTTCGGAGCGGTTCCAAGAGACCCAGTACTTC
clone size: .
D gene: .
V gene: TRBV6-2/TRBV6-3
J gene: TRBJ2-5

CDR3 protein: CASMRLGNYGYTF
CDR3 DNA: TGTGCCAGCATGCGGTTGGGTAACTATGGCTACACCTTC
clone size: .
D gene: .
V gene: TRBV6-5
J gene: TRBJ1-2

CDR3 protein: CASSLRGQGDTGELFF
CDR3 DNA: TGCGCCAGCAGCTTGAGAGGACAGGGGGACACCGGGGAGCTGTTTTTT
clone size: .
D gene: TRBD1
V gene: TRBV5-1
J gene: TRBJ2-2

CDR3 protein: CASSIGQGTYNEQFF
CDR3 DNA: TGTGCCAGCAGCATTGGACAGGGCACCTACAATGAGCAGTTCTTC
clone size: .
D gene: TRBD1
V gene: TRBV11-1
J gene: TRBJ2-1

CDR3 protein: CASSQLGLAGVSAYNEQFF
CDR3 DNA: TGTGCCAGCAGCCAGTTGGGACTAGCGGGAGTATCGGCCTACAATGAGCAGTTCTTC
clone size: .
D gene: TRBD2
V gene: TRBV3-1/TRBV3-2
J gene: TRBJ2-1

CDR3 protein: CSVEDSRSRQGRQETQYF
CDR3 DNA: TGCAGCGTTGAAGATTCAAGGTCGCGACAGGGAAGGCAAGAGACCCAGTACTTC
clone size: .
D gene: TRBD1
V gene: TRBV29-1
J gene: TRBJ2-5

CDR3 protein: CASSPGGSSGANVLTF
CDR3 DNA: TGCGCCAGCAGCCCGGGGGGTAGCTCTGGGGCCAACGTCCTGACTTTC
clone size: .
D gene: TRBD2
V gene: TRBV4-1
J gene: TRBJ2-6

CDR3 protein: CATTAGGGYNEQFF
CDR3 DNA: TGTGCCACCACAGCGGGGGGAGGGTACAATGAGCAGTTCTTC
clone size: .
D gene: TRBD2
V gene: TRBV24-1
J gene: TRBJ2-1

CDR3 protein: CATGTVGGPTDTQYF
CDR3 DNA: TGTGCCACCGGTACGGTGGGAGGGCCCACAGATACGCAGTATTTT
clone size: .
D gene: TRBD2
V gene: TRBV10-3
J gene: TRBJ2-3